This T cell receptor beta chain was documented in a study of control samples from healthy donors and cancer patients. Assay: immunoSEQ multiplex PCR; the TCRdb copy retains only in-frame clones and omits some. The data show about 94,000 clones, with 90% seen just once and over 3% held by the top ten. This CDR3 region has 19 residues. V was clipped by 2 bases and J by 6 bases; unmatched bases: 13. The germline gives CDR1 SGHVS, CDR2 FNYEAQ. The source of this sequence is a woman aged 18 to 35 in good health. The chain is built from TRBV7-6 and TRBJ2-2; 12 nucleotides match TRBD2. Sequencing was carried out using blood. The CDR3 bases are TGTGCCAGCAGCTTACTTGTCGGGCTAGCGGGGGGGCTAGCCGGGGAGCTGTTTTTT. It yields the protein CASSLLVGLAGGLAGELFF.